These T cell receptor beta chains were read from a single sample in a study of PD-L1 blockade in urothelial cancer. The assay was immunoSEQ multiplex PCR, and TCRdb's table has in-frame clones only and misses some. Among around 120,000 clones, about 85% were seen once, and the ten largest hold about 2.6%. Sequenced material: PBMCs, taken around atezolizumab (anti-PD-L1) treatment. Every receptor here comes from a man aged 50 to 59 with urothelial cancer. Each CDR3 is given with its conserved first and last residue. Fields, in order: CDR3 protein, V gene, J gene.

CASSPGGSWGVTQYF	TRBV11-2	TRBJ2-5
CASSLQGTYEQYF	TRBV5-6	TRBJ2-7
CASSPQDRGRNQPQHF	TRBV28	TRBJ1-5
CASSRDNPSNQPQHF	TRBV5-1	TRBJ1-5
CASSFLTRGTSYEQYF	TRBV5-6	TRBJ2-7
CASSAIYDRAGGNNQPQHF	TRBV6-4	TRBJ1-5
CASSTRTGLNTEAFF	TRBV9	TRBJ1-1
CASSPTSGGTDTQYF	TRBV18	TRBJ2-3
CASSLAVAGGPQSTQYF	TRBV7-3	TRBJ2-3
CASSLASDEQFF	TRBV5-6	TRBJ2-1
CASGDSRSSEAFF	TRBV2	TRBJ1-1
CATTGGWNTEAFF	TRBV15	TRBJ1-1
CASSVQTSGGANTGELFF	TRBV5-1	TRBJ2-2
CASSLGRGGQETQYF	TRBV5-1	TRBJ2-5
CASSLSVRQGAYNSPLHF	TRBV5-1	TRBJ1-6
CASSLGSSGWSEQYF	TRBV7-6	TRBJ2-7
CASSPGTVSNQPQHF	TRBV28	TRBJ1-5
CASSALGGMLAKNIQYF	TRBV2	TRBJ2-4
CASTSSTDTQYF	TRBV11-2	TRBJ2-3
CAIRAGTGNTGELFF	TRBV10-3	TRBJ2-2
CATTRGDRAPWEQYF	TRBV28	TRBJ2-7
CASSFHTSGYGYTF	TRBV5-4	TRBJ1-2
CASREDRLNEQFF	TRBV6-1	TRBJ2-1